The clone carrying this TCR beta chain came up once. Its antigen is unidentified. The data belong to a study of cytomegalovirus exposure and HLA in healthy donors. Study details: Among the approximately 400 genotyped donors, approximately 80% were placed in the Caucasian-associated ancestry cluster.

With 60 Vbeta and 13 Jbeta primers, the PCR was carried out. Sequencing used immunoSEQ multiplex PCR; TCRdb keeps in-frame clones, though not all of them. The table lists 130,000 or so clones, roughly four fifths of them singletons. Participants comprised healthy donors of bone marrow. With 8 bases clipped from V and 2 bases from J, the junction kept 3 bases outside the gene matches. The CDR3 extends over 13 amino acids. Germline V gene sequence: CDR1 MNHNS, CDR2 SASEGT. Study-level points and caveats: Later on, analysis showed that most CMV-associated TCR beta chains appeared to be HLA-restricted. TCR beta sequences numbering under 20,000 were associated with HLA alleles at 0.05 false discovery rate in a later analysis.

The sequencing input was PBMCs. This sequence originates from a man aged 18 to 30 in good health and CMV-seropositive. V usage is TRBV6-1 and J usage is TRBJ1-2, with 9 bases identical to TRBD1. The CDR3 protein is CASLDRGNYGYTF. CDR3 DNA sequence: TGTGCCAGCCTAGACAGGGGGAACTATGGCTACACCTTC.